Given below is one T cell receptor (beta chain) in context. Generated by immunoSEQ multiplex PCR, the TCRdb table keeps only in-frame clones and is missing some. The sample yields roughly 110,000 clones, about 88% seen once. The sample originates from a study of blood T cell repertoires in COVID-19. On the study more broadly: Both acute and convalescent COVID-19 samples were obtained from the United States, Italy and Spain. T cells, B-cell-depleted T cells, or PBMCs supplied cDNA or gDNA.

The origin of this receptor is a man aged 40-50 years with acute or convalescent COVID-19. Material for sequencing was peripheral blood.

This CDR3 reads CASSTEIGTEAFF. The DNA for the CDR3 is TGTGCCAGCAGTACAGAGATAGGCACTGAAGCTTTCTTT. V gene TRBV6-5 combines with J gene TRBJ1-1, with D unresolved. Trimming shortened V by 5 bases and J by 4 bases, and 11 bases separated the two germline ends. The CDR3 has 13 residues. Germline assignment: CDR1 MNHEY and CDR2 SVGAGI.